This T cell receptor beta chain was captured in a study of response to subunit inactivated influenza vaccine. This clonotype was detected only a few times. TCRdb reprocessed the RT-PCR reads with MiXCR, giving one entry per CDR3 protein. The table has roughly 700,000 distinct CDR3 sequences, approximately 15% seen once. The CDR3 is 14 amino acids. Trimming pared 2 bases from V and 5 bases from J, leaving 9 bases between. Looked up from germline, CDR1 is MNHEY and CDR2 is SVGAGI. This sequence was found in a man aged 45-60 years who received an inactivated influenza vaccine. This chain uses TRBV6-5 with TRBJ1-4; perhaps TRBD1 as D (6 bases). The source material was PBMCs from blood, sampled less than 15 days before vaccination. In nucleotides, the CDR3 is TGTGCCAGCAGTTACGCCAGGGGCAATGAAAAACTGTTTTTT. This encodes CASSYARGNEKLFF.